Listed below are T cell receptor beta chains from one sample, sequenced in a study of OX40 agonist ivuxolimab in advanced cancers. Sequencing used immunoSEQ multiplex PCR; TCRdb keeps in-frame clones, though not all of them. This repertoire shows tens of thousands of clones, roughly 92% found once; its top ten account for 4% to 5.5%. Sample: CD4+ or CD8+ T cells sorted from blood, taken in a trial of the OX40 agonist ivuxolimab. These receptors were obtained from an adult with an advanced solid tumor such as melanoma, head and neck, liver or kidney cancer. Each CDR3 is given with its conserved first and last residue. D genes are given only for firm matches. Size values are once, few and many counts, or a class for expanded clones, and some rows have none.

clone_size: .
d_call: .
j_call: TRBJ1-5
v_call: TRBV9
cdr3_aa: CASSVGLGGDQPQHF
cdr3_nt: TGTGCCAGCAGCGTAGGACTTGGGGGGGATCAGCCCCAGCATTTT

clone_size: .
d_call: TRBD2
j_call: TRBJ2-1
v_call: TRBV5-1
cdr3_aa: CASRTSFYNEQFF
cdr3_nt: TGCGCCAGCCGGACTAGCTTCTACAATGAGCAGTTCTTC

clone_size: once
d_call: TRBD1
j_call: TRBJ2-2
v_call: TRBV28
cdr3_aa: CASSSAGQGVPGELFF
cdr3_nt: TGTGCCAGCTCCTCCGCCGGACAGGGAGTTCCCGGGGAGCTGTTTTTT

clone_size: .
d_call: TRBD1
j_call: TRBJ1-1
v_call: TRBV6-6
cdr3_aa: CASSGRTGRQDTEAFF
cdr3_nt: TGTGCCAGCAGTGGCCGGACAGGGCGTCAAGACACTGAAGCTTTCTTT

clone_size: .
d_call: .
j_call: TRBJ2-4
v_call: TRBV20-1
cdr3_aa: CSHILGNIQYF
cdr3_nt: TGCAGTCATATATTGGGGAACATTCAGTACTTC

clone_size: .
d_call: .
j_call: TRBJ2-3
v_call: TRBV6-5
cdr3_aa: CASTNEGDTQYF
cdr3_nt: TGTGCCAGCACCAACGAAGGGGATACGCAGTATTTT

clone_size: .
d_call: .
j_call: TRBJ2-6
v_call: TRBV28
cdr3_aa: CASSLRVGLSSGANVLTF
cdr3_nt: TGTGCCAGCAGTTTAAGGGTAGGGCTTAGCTCTGGGGCCAACGTCCTGACTTTC

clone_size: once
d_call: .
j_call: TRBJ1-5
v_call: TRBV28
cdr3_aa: CASSARIQPQHF
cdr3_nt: TGTGCCAGCAGTGCTAGAATCCAGCCCCAGCATTTT

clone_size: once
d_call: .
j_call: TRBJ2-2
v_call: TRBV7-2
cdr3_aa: CASSWQGGDNTGELFF
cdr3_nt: TGTGCCAGCAGCTGGCAGGGTGGGGATAACACCGGGGAGCTGTTTTTT

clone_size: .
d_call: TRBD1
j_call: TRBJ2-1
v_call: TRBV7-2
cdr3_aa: CASSKQGNEQFF
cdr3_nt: TGTGCCAGCAGCAAACAGGGGAATGAGCAGTTCTTC

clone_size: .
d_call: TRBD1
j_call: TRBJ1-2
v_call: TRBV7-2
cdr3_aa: CASSHTGGRNGYTF
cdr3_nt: TGTGCCAGCAGCCATACAGGGGGGAGGAATGGCTACACCTTC

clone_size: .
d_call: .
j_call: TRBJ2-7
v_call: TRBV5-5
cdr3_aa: CASSVIPGPRGGEQYF
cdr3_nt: TGTGCCAGCAGCGTTATACCAGGGCCGAGGGGGGGCGAGCAGTACTTC

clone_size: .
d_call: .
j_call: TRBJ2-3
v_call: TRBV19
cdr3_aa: CASSTGEITDTQYF
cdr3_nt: TGTGCCAGTAGTACAGGGGAGATCACAGATACGCAGTATTTT

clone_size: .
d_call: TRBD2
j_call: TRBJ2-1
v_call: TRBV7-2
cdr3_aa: CASSLGLAGLNEQFF
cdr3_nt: TGTGCCAGCAGCTTAGGACTAGCGGGACTTAATGAGCAGTTCTTC

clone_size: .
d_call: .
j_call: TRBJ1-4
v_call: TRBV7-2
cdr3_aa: CASSPDMGEKLFF
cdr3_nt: TGTGCCAGCAGCCCAGACATGGGGGAAAAACTGTTTTTT

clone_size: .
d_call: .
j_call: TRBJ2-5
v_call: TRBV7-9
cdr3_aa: CASSPLAWETQYF
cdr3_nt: TGTGCCAGCAGCCCACTAGCATGGGAGACCCAGTACTTC

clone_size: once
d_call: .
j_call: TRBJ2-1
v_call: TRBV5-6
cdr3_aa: CASSFRTNEQFF
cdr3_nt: TGTGCCAGCAGCTTTCGAACGAATGAGCAGTTCTTC

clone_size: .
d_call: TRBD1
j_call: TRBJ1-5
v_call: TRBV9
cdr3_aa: CASSPSGTGNQPQHF
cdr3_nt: TGTGCCAGCAGCCCCTCCGGGACAGGGAACCAGCCCCAGCATTTT

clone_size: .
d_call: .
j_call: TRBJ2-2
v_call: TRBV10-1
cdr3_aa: CASRGSANTGELFF
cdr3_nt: TGCGCCAGCAGAGGTAGCGCGAACACCGGGGAGCTGTTTTTT

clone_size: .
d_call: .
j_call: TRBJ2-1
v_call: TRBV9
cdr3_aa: CASGGDNEQFF
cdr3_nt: TGTGCCAGCGGCGGTGACAATGAGCAGTTCTTC

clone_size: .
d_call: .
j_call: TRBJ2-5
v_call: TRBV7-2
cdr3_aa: CASSSDGRRETQYF
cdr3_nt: TGTGCCAGCAGCTCCGATGGTCGGAGAGAGACCCAGTACTTC

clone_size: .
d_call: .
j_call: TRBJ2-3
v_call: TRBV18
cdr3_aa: CASSPIPHRVDTQYF
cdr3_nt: TGTGCCAGCTCACCAATCCCCCACAGGGTGGATACGCAGTATTTT

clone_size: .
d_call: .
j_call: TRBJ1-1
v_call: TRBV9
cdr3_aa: CASSVGDPGRLCQAFF
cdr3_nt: TGTGCCAGCAGCGTAGGGGACCCAGGACGACTGTGTCAGGCTTTCTTT

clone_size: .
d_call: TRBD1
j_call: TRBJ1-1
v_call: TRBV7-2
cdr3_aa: CASSYRQGGTEAFF
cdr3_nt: TGTGCCAGCAGCTACAGACAGGGAGGGACTGAAGCTTTCTTT

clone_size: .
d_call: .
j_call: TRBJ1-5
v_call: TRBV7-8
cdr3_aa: CASSPSLGQPQHF
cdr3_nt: TGTGCCAGCAGCCCATCCCTAGGTCAGCCCCAGCATTTT

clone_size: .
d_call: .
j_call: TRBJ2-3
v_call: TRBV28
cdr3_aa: CASSLLPRGKDTQYF
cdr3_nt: TGTGCCAGCAGTTTATTGCCACGGGGGAAAGATACGCAGTATTTT

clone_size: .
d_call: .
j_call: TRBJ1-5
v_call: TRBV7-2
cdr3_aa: CASSSGLTGQPQHF
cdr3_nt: TGTGCCAGCAGTTCAGGGTTGACAGGTCAGCCCCAGCATTTT

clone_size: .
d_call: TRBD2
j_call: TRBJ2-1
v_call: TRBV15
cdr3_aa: CATSRDLLAGGNEQFF
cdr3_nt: TGTGCCACCAGCAGAGATCTACTAGCGGGAGGTAATGAGCAGTTCTTC